Listed below are T cell receptor beta chains from one sample, sequenced in a study of T-cell reconstitution after alpha-beta-depleted transplantation in children. TCRdb reprocessed the PCR reads with MiXCR, giving one entry per CDR3 protein. The sample has hundreds of thousands of distinct CDR3 sequences, roughly 13% seen once. The sample was PBMCs, mostly from graft donor cells, taken 360 days after TCRalphabeta/CD19-depleted stem cell transplant. The source is a male patient younger than 18 who had a stem cell transplant for acute myeloid leukemia, so the T cells may come from the graft donor. Each CDR3 is given with its conserved first and last residue. Fields, in order: J gene, V gene, D gene, clone size, CDR3 DNA, CDR3 protein. D genes are given only for firm matches. For some rows the clone size is stated as once, few or many, or as a class when expanded; others skip it.

j_call: TRBJ2-7; v_call: TRBV20-1; d_call: -; clone_size: few; cdr3_nt: TGCAGTGCCACCCAACCGCGGTCCTACGAGCAGTACTTC; cdr3_aa: CSATQPRSYEQYF
j_call: TRBJ1-6; v_call: TRBV7-2; d_call: -; clone_size: -; cdr3_nt: TGTGCCAGCAGCTTAGCAATGGCTTATAATTCACCCCTCCACTTT; cdr3_aa: CASSLAMAYNSPLHF
j_call: TRBJ1-1; v_call: TRBV7-9; d_call: -; clone_size: many; cdr3_nt: TGTGCCAGCAGCCTTAGCGGCACTGAAGCTTTCTTT; cdr3_aa: CASSLSGTEAFF
j_call: TRBJ2-1; v_call: TRBV2; d_call: TRBD2; clone_size: few; cdr3_nt: TGTGCCAGCAGTGGGGAGGGGCCCAGGGAGCAGTTCTTC; cdr3_aa: CASSGEGPREQFF
j_call: TRBJ2-7; v_call: TRBV27; d_call: TRBD2; clone_size: -; cdr3_nt: TGTGCCAGCAGTCCGTCGGGACTAGCGGGAGCCCACGAGCAGTACTTC; cdr3_aa: CASSPSGLAGAHEQYF
j_call: TRBJ2-5; v_call: TRBV24-1; d_call: -; clone_size: many; cdr3_nt: TGTGCCACCAGTGACCCAGGGGAGACCCAGTACTTC; cdr3_aa: CATSDPGETQYF
j_call: TRBJ2-7; v_call: TRBV4-3; d_call: TRBD2; clone_size: -; cdr3_nt: TGCGCCAGCAGCCGAGAAGGGACTAGCGCCTACGAGCAGTACTTC; cdr3_aa: CASSREGTSAYEQYF
j_call: TRBJ2-7; v_call: TRBV11-2; d_call: TRBD2; clone_size: -; cdr3_nt: TGTGCCAGCAGCTTCCGGACTAGCGGGAGGGCTCTTATTACCTACGAGCAGTACTTC; cdr3_aa: CASSFRTSGRALITYEQYF
j_call: TRBJ2-1; v_call: TRBV13; d_call: -; clone_size: many; cdr3_nt: TGTGCCAGCAGCTTAGTGACCCCCCAGGTTGGGGATGAGCAGTTCTTC; cdr3_aa: CASSLVTPQVGDEQFF
j_call: TRBJ2-1; v_call: TRBV20-1; d_call: -; clone_size: many; cdr3_nt: TGCAGTGCTAGCCGCCTAAAAAGGGTTTACAATGAGCAGTTCTTC; cdr3_aa: CSASRLKRVYNEQFF
j_call: TRBJ2-7; v_call: TRBV20-1; d_call: -; clone_size: few; cdr3_nt: TGCAGTGCCAACACCGGGGCGCCGCAGTACTTC; cdr3_aa: CSANTGAPQYF
j_call: TRBJ2-7; v_call: TRBV28; d_call: -; clone_size: -; cdr3_nt: TGTGCCAGCAGTTCCGAGAACTCTCCGGGACCCTACGAGCAGTACTTC; cdr3_aa: CASSSENSPGPYEQYF
j_call: TRBJ1-1; v_call: TRBV29-1; d_call: -; clone_size: -; cdr3_nt: TGCAGCGTTGGCGTTAGGGGCCGGAACACTGAAGCTTTCTTT; cdr3_aa: CSVGVRGRNTEAFF
j_call: TRBJ2-1; v_call: TRBV12-3/TRBV12-4; d_call: -; clone_size: few; cdr3_nt: TGTGCCAGCAGTTTAGACAGGGAGCCCTACAATGAGCAGTTCTTC; cdr3_aa: CASSLDREPYNEQFF
j_call: TRBJ2-3; v_call: TRBV4-3; d_call: -; clone_size: few; cdr3_nt: TGCGCCAGCAGCCAAGTAAGCGGCCTTCCGAATACGCAGTATTTT; cdr3_aa: CASSQVSGLPNTQYF
j_call: TRBJ1-1; v_call: TRBV28; d_call: TRBD1; clone_size: many; cdr3_nt: TGTGCCAGCAGTTCTCAGGGGGAAATAACTGAAGCTTTCTTT; cdr3_aa: CASSSQGEITEAFF
j_call: TRBJ1-2; v_call: TRBV27; d_call: -; clone_size: -; cdr3_nt: TGTGCCAGCAGGGGCGGGACACCACGGGGCTACACCTTC; cdr3_aa: CASRGGTPRGYTF
j_call: TRBJ2-1; v_call: TRBV20-1; d_call: -; clone_size: -; cdr3_nt: TGCAGTGCTAGACCCGCTTCGGTGGGGCAGTTCTTC; cdr3_aa: CSARPASVGQFF
j_call: TRBJ2-5; v_call: TRBV7-9; d_call: TRBD1; clone_size: few; cdr3_nt: TGTGCCAGCAGCCTACGGACAGGGTTAGAGACCCAGTACTTC; cdr3_aa: CASSLRTGLETQYF
j_call: TRBJ1-5; v_call: TRBV18; d_call: -; clone_size: many; cdr3_nt: TGTGCCAGCTCCGTTGGAGGGGATCAGCCCCAGCATTTT; cdr3_aa: CASSVGGDQPQHF
j_call: TRBJ2-1; v_call: TRBV29-1; d_call: TRBD2; clone_size: -; cdr3_nt: TGCAGCGTTGAAGTACCGACTGGGGGGGTCTACAATGAGCAGTTCTTC; cdr3_aa: CSVEVPTGGVYNEQFF
j_call: TRBJ1-6; v_call: TRBV6-5; d_call: TRBD1; clone_size: few; cdr3_nt: TGTGCCAGCAGTTACCGAGGGACAGGGGATAACTCACCCCTCCACTTT; cdr3_aa: CASSYRGTGDNSPLHF
j_call: TRBJ2-1; v_call: TRBV5-5; d_call: -; clone_size: many; cdr3_nt: TGTGCCAGCAGCGTCGGGACCTACAATGAGCAGTTCTTC; cdr3_aa: CASSVGTYNEQFF
j_call: TRBJ1-3; v_call: TRBV20-1; d_call: -; clone_size: few; cdr3_nt: TGCGGTGCTCAGCTTAACTCTGGAAACACCATATATTTT; cdr3_aa: CGAQLNSGNTIYF
j_call: TRBJ2-1; v_call: TRBV6-5; d_call: TRBD2; clone_size: many; cdr3_nt: TGTGCCAGCAGCCGAATCGGGTGGGAGGGCAATGAGCAGTTCTTC; cdr3_aa: CASSRIGWEGNEQFF
j_call: TRBJ2-7; v_call: TRBV20-1; d_call: TRBD2; clone_size: few; cdr3_nt: TGCAGTGCTGGGGGACTAGCGGGAGTGGGAGAGCAGTACTTC; cdr3_aa: CSAGGLAGVGEQYF
j_call: TRBJ1-2; v_call: TRBV7-2; d_call: -; clone_size: few; cdr3_nt: TGTGCCAGCAGTCCTCAATTTATTGGCTACACCTTC; cdr3_aa: CASSPQFIGYTF
j_call: TRBJ2-7; v_call: TRBV12-3/TRBV12-4; d_call: TRBD2; clone_size: -; cdr3_nt: TGTGCCAGCACCCTCAGCGGGAACCTCTACGAGCAGTACTTC; cdr3_aa: CASTLSGNLYEQYF
j_call: TRBJ2-5; v_call: TRBV20-1; d_call: -; clone_size: few; cdr3_nt: TGCAGTGCTAGAGAGCCCCCCAGCCCCCAAGAGACCCAGTACTTC; cdr3_aa: CSAREPPSPQETQYF
j_call: TRBJ2-5; v_call: TRBV20-1; d_call: TRBD1; clone_size: many; cdr3_nt: TGCAGTGGTTCGGGACAGGGAATAACGGAGACCCAGTACTTC; cdr3_aa: CSGSGQGITETQYF
j_call: TRBJ2-1; v_call: TRBV29-1; d_call: -; clone_size: few; cdr3_nt: TGCAGCGTAAAGGGGGGCAGTCACTCCTACAATGAGCAGTTCTTC; cdr3_aa: CSVKGGSHSYNEQFF
j_call: TRBJ1-6; v_call: TRBV11-2; d_call: -; clone_size: -; cdr3_nt: TGTGCCAGCAGCTTAGGGGGGTTTGGGTTCCCAGGGGATTCACCCCTCCACTTT; cdr3_aa: CASSLGGFGFPGDSPLHF
j_call: TRBJ1-5; v_call: TRBV28; d_call: -; clone_size: -; cdr3_nt: TGTGCCAGCAGACTACAGGGACGAGACAATCAGCCCCAGCATTTT; cdr3_aa: CASRLQGRDNQPQHF
j_call: TRBJ2-2; v_call: TRBV27; d_call: -; clone_size: few; cdr3_nt: TGTGCCAGCAGATGGAACACCGGGGAGCTGTTTTTT; cdr3_aa: CASRWNTGELFF
j_call: TRBJ2-7; v_call: TRBV20-1; d_call: TRBD2; clone_size: -; cdr3_nt: TGCAGTGCTTCCCGGGGGGGTTACTACGAGCAGTACTTC; cdr3_aa: CSASRGGYYEQYF
j_call: TRBJ2-5; v_call: TRBV29-1; d_call: TRBD2; clone_size: many; cdr3_nt: TGCAGCGCCCAGACTAGCGGGAGAGAGACCCAGTACTTC; cdr3_aa: CSAQTSGRETQYF
j_call: TRBJ2-1; v_call: TRBV7-6; d_call: TRBD2; clone_size: few; cdr3_nt: TGTGCCAGCAGCCTCCACCCGACTAGCGTTGGTGAGCAGTTCTTC; cdr3_aa: CASSLHPTSVGEQFF